Described below is a single T cell receptor beta chain sequence and its context. Its antigen is undetermined. The data originate from a study of CD8+ T cells in alopecia areata. Findings of the study overall: Having just one nonresponder leaves the connection between baseline CD8+ expansion and response unresolved. Patients displayed less clarity in TCR sharing than mice, a finding possibly related to HLA.

The V and J ends lost 4 bases and 3 bases respectively, with 16 bases between them. CDR3 length: 15 residues. From germline, CDR1 is GTSNPN and CDR2 SVGIG (reference sequence). Specified treatment: oral pan-JAK inhibitor, 5-10 mg twice daily. Extraction and reverse transcription of RNA yielded cDNA as the sequencing template. The protocol was immunoSEQ multiplex PCR, while the TCRdb copy is restricted to in-frame clones and leaves out a portion. The repertoire consists of about 70,000 clones, with over 25% occurring once and the leading ten covering more than 13%. The chain recombines TRBV30 with TRBJ2-4; tentatively, D is TRBD1 or TRBD2 (5 bases each). The sequenced sample was CD8+ T cells sorted from blood, obtained at week 4, from a patient treated with tofacitinib. This TCR came from a human donor with alopecia areata. CDR3 sequence: CAWKEGRMVKNIQYF. The CDR3 DNA sequence: TGTGCCTGGAAAGAGGGGCGAATGGTCAAAAACATTCAGTACTTC.